The entry that follows covers one T cell receptor beta chain sequence. Its antigen remains unidentified. The data originate from a study of response to subunit inactivated influenza vaccine. Study-level points and caveats: It was suggested by the authors that few new T cells are recruited by each seasonal influenza vaccination.

TCRdb reprocessed the RT-PCR reads with MiXCR, giving one entry per CDR3 protein. The sample lists roughly 550,000 distinct CDR3 sequences, approximately 20% seen once, with 2.8% in the top ten. Per germline, CDR1 SQVTM and CDR2 ANQGSEA. The V and J ends lost 3 bases and 3 bases, in that order; junction bases with no gene match: 3. CDR3 size: 13 residues. The sample also formed part of further work on T cells expressing NK-cell markers. This second study says: TCR beta cDNA was made by 5'RACE template switching with UMIs. For several donors, the dominant NKG2C+ clonotypes made up about 1.0-7.5% of their CD8+ T cells.

The clonotype was recovered from a man aged 45 to 65 who received an inactivated influenza vaccine. Sequencing was performed on CD4+ T cells sorted from PBMCs, taken less than 13 days after vaccination. The chain recombines TRBV29-1 with TRBJ1-1, with 8 bases aligning to TRBD1. CDR3 DNA sequence: TGCAGCGTTGACCGGACAGGGTACACTGAAGCTTTCTTT. Translation: CSVDRTGYTEAFF.